The 9 T cell receptor beta chains given below trace back to one sample, sequenced in a study of cytomegalovirus exposure and HLA in healthy donors. 13 Jbeta primers and 60 Vbeta primers were used for the PCR. Assay: immunoSEQ multiplex PCR; the TCRdb copy retains only in-frame clones and omits some. The sample spans 40,000 to 50,000 clones; the ten largest clones claim under 1.4%. The specimen was PBMCs. All receptors come from a woman between 35 and 50 years old in good health and CMV-seronegative.

Here the CDR3 reads CASSTRQVADTQYF. The DNA for the CDR3 is TGCGCCAGCAGCACCCGACAGGTTGCGGATACGCAGTATTTT. This chain links TRBV4-1 with TRBJ2-3, with a tentative D call TRBD1 (6 bases). V dropped 5 bases and J dropped 6 bases, with 15 bases sitting between them. Germline CDR1 reads MGHRA; CDR2 reads YSYEKL. The CDR3 runs 14 residues.

V is TRBV28 and J is TRBJ2-1, with 10 positions matching TRBD2. Germline V gene data show CDR1 as MDHEN and CDR2 as SYDVKM. The CDR3 totals 16 residues. The V gene end was trimmed by 6 bases and the J gene end by 5 bases; junction bases not matched to a gene: 10. CDR3 coding DNA: TGTGCCAGCAGCCTTTTAGCGGGAGGCCGGGACAATGAGCAGTTCTTC. It yields the protein CASSLLAGGRDNEQFF. The full variable domain, completed using reference TRBV28 and TRBJ2-1, is DVKVTQSSRYLVKRTGEKVFLECVQDMDHENMFWYRQDPGLGLRLIYFSYDVKMKEKGDIPEGYSVSREKKERFSLILESASTNQTSMYLCASSLLAGGRDNEQFFGPGTRLTVL.

The chain uses TRBV6-1 and TRBJ2-7, with D tentatively TRBD1 (6 bases). V was trimmed by 6 bases and J by 4 bases, leaving 13 bases between them. The germline V gene has CDR1 MNHNS and CDR2 SASEGT. CDR3 size: 13 residues. In DNA form, the CDR3 reads TGTGCCAGCAGCCTGGACAGAAAATACGAGCAGTACTTC. Amino acids: CASSLDRKYEQYF.

The V call is TRBV19, the J call TRBJ2-7, with 9 bases lining up with TRBD2. The V gene end was trimmed by 5 bases and the J gene end by 9 bases; junction bases not matched to a gene: 11. The CDR3 runs to 14 residues. Germline V CDR1 and CDR2: LNHDA, SQIVND (reference sequence). CDR3 nucleotide sequence: TGTGCCAGTAGTGTTGCTAGCGGGGACAGTCGGCAGTACTTC. Encoded protein: CASSVASGDSRQYF.

DNA for the CDR3: TGTGCCAGCAGTTTAAGTGGGACAGGGGCGATTGGCTACACCTTC. Its protein is CASSLSGTGAIGYTF. This sequence joins TRBV27 and TRBJ1-2; 10 positions agree with TRBD1. The CDR3 is 15 amino acids. CDR1 and CDR2 (germline): MNHEY, SMNVEV (reference sequence). J lost 7 bases, V lost 2 bases, and 7 bases had no gene match.

The chain employs TRBV5-4 and TRBJ2-4; 9 nucleotides agree with TRBD1. Germline V gene data show CDR1 as SGHNT and CDR2 as YYREEE (reference sequence). V lost 0 bases, J lost 0 bases, and 4 bases stayed unmatched. The CDR3 has 17 residues. The CDR3 here is CASSLDGQGIAKNIQYF. The CDR3 region has the DNA TGTGCCAGCAGCTTGGACGGACAGGGGATAGCCAAAAACATTCAGTACTTC. Using reference TRBV5-4 and TRBJ2-4 for the parts outside the CDR3, the full variable domain is ETGVTQSPTHLIKTRGQQVTLRCSSQSGHNTVSWYQQALGQGPQFIFQYYREEENGRGNFPPRFSGLQFPNYSSELNVNALELDDSALYLCASSLDGQGIAKNIQYFGAGTRLSVL.

CDR3 in amino acids: CASSQGREYTGELFF. DNA of the CDR3: TGCGCCAGCAGCCAGGGCCGGGAGTACACCGGGGAGCTGTTTTTT. The V gene is TRBV4-1, the J gene TRBJ2-2, with D possibly being TRBD2 (6 bases). The length of the CDR3 is 15 residues. Germline assignment: CDR1 MGHRA and CDR2 YSYEKL. V gave up 3 bases and J gave up 3 bases, with 11 bases separating them.

This chain links TRBV4-1 with TRBJ2-7; 8 bases line up with TRBD1. This CDR3 has 14 amino acids. V lost 4 bases and J lost 4; bases outside the gene matches: 6. The germline gives CDR1 MGHRA, CDR2 YSYEKL. Here the CDR3 reads CASSRIGQGYEQYF. Written as DNA, the CDR3 is TGCGCCAGCAGCCGAATAGGACAGGGTTACGAGCAGTACTTC.

This chain connects TRBV5-6 to TRBJ2-2; D is uncertain. CDR1 SGHDT and CDR2 YYEEEE come from the germline V gene. The CDR3 extends over 14 amino acids. V lost 1 base and J lost 2, with 6 bases in between. The CDR3 here is CASSLFRNTGELFF. CDR3 nucleotides: TGTGCCAGCAGCTTGTTCCGTAACACCGGGGAGCTGTTTTTT.